This is a list of T cell receptor beta chains from one sample in a study of blood T cell repertoires in COVID-19. Method: immunoSEQ multiplex PCR; TCRdb's copy keeps in-frame clones and lacks some. The sample yields 250,000 to 350,000 clones, about 80% seen once. Material for sequencing was peripheral blood. The receptor set was obtained from a person aged 65 to 79 with COVID-19, enrolled during active disease. Each CDR3 is given with its conserved first and last residue. The D gene is left open where the match is weak. Where a row states a size, it is once, few, many or the class of an expanded clone; other rows omit it.

cdr3_nt | cdr3_aa | v_call | d_call | clone_size | j_call
TGTGCCAGTACCCTCTACCGACAGGCCACTACTACTCAGCCCCAGCATTTT | CASTLYRQATTTQPQHF | TRBV19 | - | few | TRBJ1-5
TGTGCCAGCAGTTATTTCCTGCGGGGTTCCGAGCAGTACTTC | CASSYFLRGSEQYF | TRBV6-2/TRBV6-3 | - | - | TRBJ2-7
TGTGCCACCAGTGATTTGAGGGTAGCGGAGACCCAGTACTTC | CATSDLRVAETQYF | TRBV24-1 | - | - | TRBJ2-5
TGCGCCAGCAGCCAAGAATCGGGGACAGGGGCTAGGGAGCAGTACTTC | CASSQESGTGAREQYF | TRBV4-3 | TRBD1 | few | TRBJ2-7
TGTGCCAGCAGCTTTGAGACAGGGGCTCATAATGAGCAGTTCTTC | CASSFETGAHNEQFF | TRBV5-6 | TRBD1 | - | TRBJ2-1
TGTGCTAGTGGAGACCCACCTAGCGGGAGAACCGGGGAGCTGTTTTTT | CASGDPPSGRTGELFF | TRBV12-5 | TRBD2 | once | TRBJ2-2
TGTGCCAGCTCACCCACAGGGAATAACGGCAATCAGCCCCAGCATTTT | CASSPTGNNGNQPQHF | TRBV18 | - | - | TRBJ1-5
TGTGCCAGCAGCTTTAATGGAGCCTCCTACGAGCAGTACTTC | CASSFNGASYEQYF | TRBV7-2 | - | - | TRBJ2-7
TGTGCCAGCTCAGCCTCCGGACAGGGCTTAAATAATGAAAAACTGTTTTTT | CASSASGQGLNNEKLFF | TRBV18 | TRBD1 | - | TRBJ1-4
TGTGCCAGCTCACCACCGAGGACAGGGACCACCTACGAGCAGTACTTC | CASSPPRTGTTYEQYF | TRBV18 | TRBD1 | - | TRBJ2-7
TGTGCCAGCAGACCAGGACAGGCCCACTCTGGGGCCAACGTCCTGACTTTC | CASRPGQAHSGANVLTF | TRBV27 | TRBD1 | - | TRBJ2-6
TGCGCCAGCAGCCAAGAGACAGGGGTTACTGAAGCTTTCTTT | CASSQETGVTEAFF | TRBV4-3 | TRBD1 | - | TRBJ1-1
TGTGCCAGCAGCTTAAGCTCAGGACAGTCTGGAAACACCATATATTTT | CASSLSSGQSGNTIYF | TRBV7-2 | - | - | TRBJ1-3
TGTGCCAGCAGTTTGGGTCGGGGGATCGATGAAGCTTTCTTT | CASSLGRGIDEAFF | TRBV28 | - | few | TRBJ1-1
TGTGCCAGCAGCGTATCGGGACAGGGATCCCACGAGCAGTACTTC | CASSVSGQGSHEQYF | TRBV9 | TRBD1 | - | TRBJ2-7
TGTGCCAGCAGTGAAGACCTAGCGGGGGCCGAGCAGTTCTTC | CASSEDLAGAEQFF | TRBV2 | TRBD2 | - | TRBJ2-1
TGTGCCAGCCTCCCTAATGAAATGGCGGGGGGACCTGGCTACACCTTC | CASLPNEMAGGPGYTF | TRBV28 | - | - | TRBJ1-2
TGTGCCAGCAGCGTAGGCGGCGGGGGGGCCTTCAGTTACAATGAGCAGTTCTTC | CASSVGGGGAFSYNEQFF | TRBV9 | TRBD2 | - | TRBJ2-1
TGTGCCAGCAGCTTAGTCCCCGGGGGACTCGAGCAGTACTTC | CASSLVPGGLEQYF | TRBV7-9 | - | - | TRBJ2-7
TGTGCCAGCAGTTATAACCAAGAGACCCAGTACTTC | CASSYNQETQYF | TRBV28 | - | - | TRBJ2-5
TGTGCCACCAGTGACCCCGAATTGCAGACAGGGAATTCCTACAATGAGCAGTTCTTC | CATSDPELQTGNSYNEQFF | TRBV24-1 | TRBD1 | - | TRBJ2-1
TGTGCCAGCAGCAAAGACAGGGGTTCACCCCTCCACTTT | CASSKDRGSPLHF | TRBV21-1 | - | - | TRBJ1-6
TGTGCCAGCAGCTTTTTGCCAGGGGGTCAGAGCTCTGGAAACACCATATATTTT | CASSFLPGGQSSGNTIYF | TRBV5-6 | TRBD1 | once | TRBJ1-3
TGTGCCAGCAGCCCGACCGGGATCAGTTATGGCTACACCTTC | CASSPTGISYGYTF | TRBV7-2 | - | - | TRBJ1-2
TGTGCCAGCAGTGACGAGAGGGACGGGGAGCTGTTTTTT | CASSDERDGELFF | TRBV6-4 | - | - | TRBJ2-2
TGTGCCAGCAGCCGCGAAGAACTTTTTAAGACTAGCGAAATCCAAGAGACCCAGTACTTC | CASSREELFKTSEIQETQYF | TRBV7-6 | TRBD2 | - | TRBJ2-5
TGTGCCAGCAGCTTAGCGCACGGTAGCGGGGGAAACACCATATATTTT | CASSLAHGSGGNTIYF | TRBV7-6 | - | - | TRBJ1-3
TGTGCCTGGAGGGGACAGGGTTTCTACGAGCAGTACTTC | CAWRGQGFYEQYF | TRBV30 | TRBD1 | - | TRBJ2-7
TGTGCCAGCAGCCCTCCAGCAGGGTCAGGGGCAGATACGCAGTATTTT | CASSPPAGSGADTQYF | TRBV28 | - | once | TRBJ2-3
TGTGCCGGGGGGGGTGGAATTAATTCACCCCTCCACTTT | CAGGGGINSPLHF | TRBV2 | - | - | TRBJ1-6
TGTGCCAGCAGTTTACAGAGAAATCAGCCCCAGCATTTT | CASSLQRNQPQHF | TRBV6-6 | - | - | TRBJ1-5
TGTGCCAGCAGTCTCGTCCGGGAATGCAATGAAAAACTGTTTTTT | CASSLVRECNEKLFF | TRBV21-1 | - | - | TRBJ1-4
TGTGCCAGCAGCGCCCGAAGGACTAGCGTACAAGAGACCCAGTACTTC | CASSARRTSVQETQYF | TRBV11-1 | TRBD2 | once | TRBJ2-5
TGTGCCAGCAGCTTTCAAGCCGCCGGGACATCTTACAATGAGCAGTTCTTC | CASSFQAAGTSYNEQFF | TRBV7-2 | - | once | TRBJ2-1
TGTGCCAGCAGCTTCCCACAGGGTACAGCTGGAAACACCATATATTTT | CASSFPQGTAGNTIYF | TRBV7-9 | - | - | TRBJ1-3
TGTGCCAGCAGCCGCTCACAGGGGCGCTTGGACATTCAGTACTTC | CASSRSQGRLDIQYF | TRBV11-2 | TRBD1 | once | TRBJ2-4
TGTGCCAGCAGCTACGGACTAGCGGGGGGCACAGATACGCAGTATTTT | CASSYGLAGGTDTQYF | TRBV5-4 | TRBD2 | - | TRBJ2-3
TGCGCCAGCAGCTTGAACAAGGGACAGGGTGGATACATTCAGTACTTC | CASSLNKGQGGYIQYF | TRBV5-1 | TRBD1 | - | TRBJ2-4